Below, one T cell receptor (beta chain) is given with its context. Its antigen is unidentified. The data derive from a study of T cell responses to AZD1222 COVID-19 vaccine. Notes on the study in general: Along spike, vaccine-associated CD4 TCRs were found throughout, with dominance at 160-218 and 743-854. White British people made up most donors, females outnumbered males, and clonal diversity was possibly underestimated.

The protocol was immunoSEQ multiplex PCR, while the TCRdb copy is restricted to in-frame clones and leaves out a portion. In the table there are about 110,000 clones, approximately 89% of which are singletons. V lost 1 base and J 9 bases, leaving 16 bases between the germline ends. The germline gives CDR1 LGHDT, CDR2 YNNKEL (reference sequence). This CDR3 is 14 amino acids long. The specimen was peripheral blood, collected on day 0 of MenACWY control vaccination. This sequence joins TRBV3-1 (or the pseudogene TRBV3-2) and TRBJ2-7; either TRBD1 or TRBD2 may supply D (6 bases each). The receptor comes from an adult in good health. The CDR3 DNA follows: TGTGCCAGCAGCCAAGTTGCTCGGGGGCCGGCGCAGTACTTC. It encodes CASSQVARGPAQYF.